This section outlines one T cell receptor beta chain sequence together with its context. Its antigen is still unknown. The data stem from a study of OX40 agonist ivuxolimab in advanced cancers. Study context: As their treatment, patients were administered ivuxolimab, an agonistic anti-OX40 (CD134) antibody. The dose-escalation cohort was approximately 80% male, with a mean age of 60 years, ranging about 23 to 79. Regarding the study as a whole: It was not determined which antigens were specifically recognized by the peripheral T cells that had undergone clonal expansion.

The CDR3 extends over 14 amino acids. Trimming removed 2 bases from V and 0 bases from J, with 9 bases in between. Germline V gene sequence: CDR1 SGHNT, CDR2 YYREEE (reference sequence). Clones were sequenced by immunoSEQ multiplex PCR, and TCRdb holds only the in-frame ones, with some missing. The sample includes 20,000 to 25,000 clones, roughly 89% of them seen just once. This receptor was identified in an adult with an advanced solid tumor such as melanoma, head and neck, liver or kidney cancer. The sequenced sample was CD4+ or CD8+ T cells sorted from blood, obtained in a trial of the OX40 agonist ivuxolimab. This rearrangement joins TRBV5-4 to TRBJ2-7, with D maybe TRBD2 (5 bases). The CDR3 region is CASSLGLNSYEQYF. DNA for the CDR3: TGTGCCAGCAGCTTAGGACTGAACTCCTACGAGCAGTACTTC.